This T cell receptor (beta chain) is from a study of OX40 agonist ivuxolimab in advanced cancers. Study overall: Prior anti-PD-1, anti-PD-L1 or anti-CTLA-4 therapy was allowed; around 40% had some.

Data came from immunoSEQ multiplex PCR; TCRdb stores just in-frame clones and leaves some out. The top ten hold 20% to 25% of the sample, which has tens of thousands of clones, 65% to 90% seen once. The germline CDR1 and CDR2 sequences are MDHEN and SYDVKM. This CDR3 region has 17 residues. Trimming took 3 bases from V and 0 from J, leaving 15 bases between them. This receptor was taken from an adult with an advanced solid tumor such as melanoma, head and neck, liver or kidney cancer. The rearrangement uses TRBV28 and TRBJ1-3, with D possibly being TRBD1 (5 bases). The material was CD4+ or CD8+ T cells sorted from blood, obtained in a trial of the OX40 agonist ivuxolimab. CDR3 residues: CASSFREWGGSGNTIYF. CDR3 DNA: TGTGCCAGCAGTTTCCGCGAGTGGGGGGGCTCTGGAAACACCATATATTTT.